This TCR beta chain was obtained from a study of PD-1 blockade in classical Hodgkin lymphoma (dated by TCRdb to about 2020). Looking at the study overall: Nivolumab dosing was 3 mg/kg intravenously every 2 weeks, continuing until either disease progression or unacceptable toxicity. The study used CyTOF and TCR beta sequencing to define a peripheral blood immune signature of response to PD-1 blockade in classical Hodgkin lymphoma.

Study-wide conclusions, independent of this receptor: Patients starting nivolumab less than 1 year after ASCT had lower diversity and were excluded from later analyses to avoid confounding by immune reconstitution. A significant rise by C4D1 was seen in CD4+ but not CD8+ TCR diversity (p=0.0027 vs p=0.16), with the rise being most apparent in complete responders (p=0.02). Newly diagnosed patients were reported to have lower baseline TCR diversity than healthy donors, and relapsed/refractory patients were reported to have lower baseline TCR diversity still. The study was restricted to a single clinical trial cohort, and the causes of repertoire differences, possibly disease activity or prior therapy, were left undefined. Trial patients with a complete response had baseline diversity similar to that of newly diagnosed patients, while partial responders and progressors had significantly lower diversity.

At the junction V is shortened by 4 bases and J by 1 base, with 7 bases in between. The CDR3 numbers 12 residues from cysteine through phenylalanine. The kept DNA is CDR3 alone, 36 bases in frame from the first base. CDR1 and CDR2 were assigned from the germline V gene as SQVTM and ANQGSEA. Comment on this clone: Its antigen target is currently unknown. Base qualities were left out, and no much larger clone turns up one base away.

According to the study, the label for this sample's time point signals: cycle 2 day 1 (C2D1) of nivolumab. Relapse after autologous stem cell transplantation had occurred in all trial patients, and cohorts A, B and C were distinguished by prior brentuximab vedotin exposure. A total of around 59 patients with relapsed/refractory classical Hodgkin lymphoma made up the trial cohort, and each patient's best overall response was complete response, partial response or progressive disease. In the multi-cohort phase II CheckMate 205 trial, trial patients received single-agent nivolumab. An independent review committee assessed best overall response by applying the 2007 International Working Group response criteria. Trial PBMCs were collected just before the start of nivolumab (C1D1) and during therapy at cycle 2 day 1 and cycle 4 day 1. After peripheral blood was drawn into 8 mL Vacutainer Cell Preparation Tubes, PBMCs were isolated by centrifugation and then cryopreserved.

The Qiagen DNeasy kit was used to extract genomic DNA both from unsorted PBMCs and from the negatively selected CD4+ and CD8+ fractions. Using primers that anneal to V and J segments, immunoSEQ multiplex PCR amplified the TCR beta CDR3 regions. A synthetic immune receptor repertoire was used to minimize amplification bias, and any residual bias was removed computationally once sequencing was done. On the study's bioinformatics: Repertoire diversity was quantified as the Shannon entropy index using custom Python scripts. Unsorted, CD4+ and CD8+ repertoires were analyzed separately, except for combined analyses in which CD4+ and CD8+ sequences were merged in silico. Clonal expansion was defined as at least a 2-fold frequency increase after treatment relative to C1D1, with a pseudocount of 0.5 for undetected baseline clones. Clones with 0 or 1 copy at C1D1 were classified as singleton clones, and clones with 2 or more copies were classified as non-singleton clones. Clones expanded in unsorted samples were annotated as CD4+, CD8+ or unknown by matching protein sequences in sorted samples from the same patient. Wilcoxon tests on paired samples were used to test changes in diversity from C1D1 to C4D1. The table comes from immuneACCESS by way of TCRdb, which keeps in-frame sequences with V and J called. Part of the clones is missing from these tables; in studies checked, under half for an unresolved V gene and the rest for unknown reasons. V and J calls and clone size are copied from that table; D and trimming were computed from the DNA. The table for this sample lists about 94,000 clones; 75% to 90% of them were counted only once. In total, the top ten clones hold about 10% of the sample.

The starting material was peripheral blood mononuclear cells (PBMCs), obtained before the second cycle of nivolumab. This clonotype originated in a human donor with classical Hodgkin lymphoma. Recombination linked TRBV29-1 to TRBJ2-5, with the identity of the D gene unclear. The nucleotide sequence reads as follows: TGCAGCGTTGCTCTTAGCCAAGAGACCCAGTACTTC. Translation gives CSVALSQETQYF.